This TCR beta chain stems from a study of blood T cell repertoires in COVID-19. Trimming left V 3 bases short and J 7 bases short, with 19 bases between. This CDR3 spans 15 amino acids. Looked up from germline, CDR1 is LNHDA and CDR2 is SQIVND (reference sequence). Measured with immunoSEQ multiplex PCR; TCRdb has only the in-frame clones, and not every one. The sample shows roughly 50,000 clones, roughly nine tenths of them seen only once. The genes are TRBV19 and TRBJ2-7; TRBD2 is a possible D gene (6 bases). Sequencing was carried out using peripheral blood. The TCR sequence derives from a human donor in a cohort sampled during active COVID-19. CDR3 coding DNA: TGTGCCAGTAGTATTAGCCGGGACTCCCCCTGGGAGCAGTACTTC. Protein: CASSISRDSPWEQYF.